These 10 T cell receptor beta chains were all obtained from the same sample, sequenced in a study of blood T cell repertoires in COVID-19. Profiling relied on immunoSEQ multiplex PCR, and the TCRdb table lists in-frame clones only, not all of them. The data show around 110,000 clones, around 83% seen once. The sequenced material came from peripheral blood. The receptors originated from a man aged 35 to 55 with acute or convalescent COVID-19.

V and J are TRBV12-3 or TRBV12-4 and TRBJ1-2; D perhaps matches TRBD1 (6 bases). The CDR3 is 13 amino acids. V was clipped by 6 bases and J by 8 bases, with 16 bases between them. CDR3 in amino acids: CASSPAGARGYTF. The CDR3 coding sequence is TGTGCCAGCAGCCCAGCGGGGGCGCGGGGCTACACCTTC.

The rearrangement links TRBV7-9 to TRBJ2-2; perhaps TRBD2 as D (6 bases). This CDR3 region has 15 residues. The V end was cut by 3 bases, the J end by 2 bases, with 10 bases between. Per the germline V gene, CDR1 is SEHNR and CDR2 is FQNEAQ (reference sequence). DNA for the CDR3: TGTGCCAGCAGCTTTGCGGGAATAAACACCGGGGAGCTGTTTTTT. This translates into CASSFAGINTGELFF.

V and J are TRBV7-9 and TRBJ2-5, with 9 bases aligning to TRBD2. In germline, CDR1 is SEHNR, CDR2 FQNEAQ (reference sequence). Trimming removed 3 bases from V and 0 bases from J; junction bases left unmatched: 8. The CDR3 totals 17 residues. In DNA, the CDR3 is TGTGCCAGCAGCTTGGGCGGGAGGGCCACGAACCAAGAGACCCAGTACTTC. Its protein product is CASSLGGRATNQETQYF.

Only a few counts were recorded for this clone. The rearrangement joins TRBV5-1 to TRBJ2-5, with TRBD2 identical over 10 bases. V was clipped by 4 bases and J by 2 bases; unmatched bases: 14. The germline CDR1 and CDR2 sequences are SGHRS and YFSETQ. This CDR3 has 18 amino acids. The CDR3 loop reads CASSRRASGGGPQETQYF. CDR3 bases: TGCGCCAGCAGCCGGAGGGCTAGCGGGGGAGGTCCTCAAGAGACCCAGTACTTC.

The chain couples TRBV27 to TRBJ1-5; 9 nucleotides match TRBD1. J lost 7 bases, V lost 5 bases, and 9 bases had no gene match. The V gene's germline CDR1 is MNHEY and CDR2 SMNVEV (reference sequence). The CDR3 totals 15 residues. CDR3 nucleotides: TGTGCCAGCAGTCACGACAGGGGGTCGATGCAGCCCCAGCATTTT. This gives the protein CASSHDRGSMQPQHF.

This clone has a handful of counts. The chain carries TRBV4-1 and TRBJ1-5; the D gene is possibly TRBD1 (6 bases). V lost 0 bases to trimming and J lost 5 bases, with 14 bases between them. Per germline, CDR1 MGHRA and CDR2 YSYEKL. The CDR3 extends over 16 amino acids. The CDR3 nucleotides are TGCGCCAGCAGCCAAGATATATGGCAGGGGCATCAGCCCCAGCATTTT. It translates to CASSQDIWQGHQPQHF.

The chain joins TRBV4-2 to TRBJ2-1, with D possibly being TRBD2 (5 bases). Germline CDR1 LGHNA, CDR2 YNFKEQ. CDR3 length: 12 residues. Between the trimmed V and J ends, which lost 4 bases and 15 bases, there was a span of 16 bases. The CDR3 bases are TGTGCCAGCAGCCGCGGACTTACCAGGCGGTTCTTC. Protein product: CASSRGLTRRFF.

The chain recombines TRBV29-1 with TRBJ2-2; TRBD1 matches at 8 bases. This CDR3 is 13 amino acids long. The germline V gene encodes CDR1 SQVTM and CDR2 ANQGSEA. Unmatched junction bases numbered 6, after V lost 5 bases and J lost 7 bases. CDR3 nucleotides: TGCAGCGTTCAGGGGGCGCAAGGCGGGGAGCTGTTTTTT. Translating gives CSVQGAQGGELFF.

The sample holds many counts of this clone. The V gene is TRBV27, the J gene TRBJ1-1; 9 positions agree with TRBD1. The CDR3 spans 14 residues. The V and J ends lost 8 bases and 0 bases, in that order; junction bases with no gene match: 4. Germline V gene lookup returns CDR1 MNHEY and CDR2 SMNVEV (reference sequence). In DNA form, the CDR3 reads TGTGCCAGCGGTGACAGGGGGGTGAACACTGAAGCTTTCTTT. It codes for CASGDRGVNTEAFF.

V gene TRBV19 combines with J gene TRBJ1-1; 8 bases line up with TRBD1. Germline assignment: CDR1 LNHDA and CDR2 SQIVND (reference sequence). J was trimmed by 4 bases and V by 6 bases; bases with no gene match: 7. The length of the CDR3 is 14 residues. The CDR3 region has the DNA TGTGCCAGTAGCAGGACAGGGTGGGGCACTGAAGCTTTCTTT. Translation gives CASSRTGWGTEAFF.